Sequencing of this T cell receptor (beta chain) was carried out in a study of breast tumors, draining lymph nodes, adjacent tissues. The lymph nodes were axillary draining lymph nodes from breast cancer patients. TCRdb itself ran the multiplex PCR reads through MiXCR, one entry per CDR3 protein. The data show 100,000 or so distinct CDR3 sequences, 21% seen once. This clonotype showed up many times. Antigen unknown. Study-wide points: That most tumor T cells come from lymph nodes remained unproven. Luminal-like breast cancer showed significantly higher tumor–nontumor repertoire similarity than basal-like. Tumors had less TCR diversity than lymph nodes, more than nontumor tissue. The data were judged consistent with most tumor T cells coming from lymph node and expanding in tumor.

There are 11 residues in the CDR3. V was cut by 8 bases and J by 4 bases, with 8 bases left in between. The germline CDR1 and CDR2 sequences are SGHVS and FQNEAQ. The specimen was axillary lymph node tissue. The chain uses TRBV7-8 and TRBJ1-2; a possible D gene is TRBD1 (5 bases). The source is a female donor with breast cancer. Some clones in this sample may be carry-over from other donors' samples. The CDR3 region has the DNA TGTGCCAGCGGGGGGATCTATGGCTACACCTTC. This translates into CASGGIYGYTF.